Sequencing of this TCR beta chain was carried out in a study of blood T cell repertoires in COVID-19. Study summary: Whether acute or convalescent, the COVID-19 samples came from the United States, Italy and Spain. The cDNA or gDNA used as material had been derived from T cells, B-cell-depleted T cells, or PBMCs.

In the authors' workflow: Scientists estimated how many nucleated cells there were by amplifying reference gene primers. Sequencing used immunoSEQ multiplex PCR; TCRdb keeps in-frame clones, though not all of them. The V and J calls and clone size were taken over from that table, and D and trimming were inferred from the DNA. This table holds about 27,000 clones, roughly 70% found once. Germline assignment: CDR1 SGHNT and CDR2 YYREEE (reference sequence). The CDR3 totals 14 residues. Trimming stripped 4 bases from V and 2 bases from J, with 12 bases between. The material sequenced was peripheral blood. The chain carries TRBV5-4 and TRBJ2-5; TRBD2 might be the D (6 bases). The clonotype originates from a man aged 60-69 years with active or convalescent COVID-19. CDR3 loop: CASSREPQQETQYF. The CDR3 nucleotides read TGTGCCAGCAGCCGGGAGCCCCAGCAAGAGACCCAGTACTTC. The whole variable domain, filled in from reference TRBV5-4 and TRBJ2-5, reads ETGVTQSPTHLIKTRGQQVTLRCSSQSGHNTVSWYQQALGQGPQFIFQYYREEENGRGNFPPRFSGLQFPNYSSELNVNALELDDSALYLCASSREPQQETQYFGPGTRLLVL.